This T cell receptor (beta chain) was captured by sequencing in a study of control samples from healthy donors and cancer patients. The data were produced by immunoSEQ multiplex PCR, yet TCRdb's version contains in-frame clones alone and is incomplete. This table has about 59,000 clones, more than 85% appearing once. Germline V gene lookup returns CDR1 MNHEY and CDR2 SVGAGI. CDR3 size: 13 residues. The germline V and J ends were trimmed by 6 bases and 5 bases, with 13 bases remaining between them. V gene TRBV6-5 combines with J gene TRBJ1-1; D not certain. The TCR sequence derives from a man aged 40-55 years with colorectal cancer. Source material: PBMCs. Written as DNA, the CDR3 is TGTGCCAGCAGGCCCAGTCCTTGGACTGAAGCTTTCTTT. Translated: CASRPSPWTEAFF.